One sample yielded the 22 T cell receptor beta chains listed below, sequenced in a study of T cells in women clearing cervical HPV infection. TCRdb's table, derived via immunoSEQ multiplex PCR, lists solely in-frame clones and lacks some. The table for this sample gives approximately 33,000 clones. The specimen was blood buffy coat. The receptors stem from a woman aged 18 to 75 with a cervical HPV16 infection that either progressed to CIN3+ or cleared (not recorded which).

Worth noting for this clone: The read falls 3 residues short of the CDR3 end, and the missing part is taken from the germline J gene. This chain joins TRBV6-2 or TRBV6-3 and TRBJ2-1; D is perhaps TRBD1 (6 bases). This CDR3 has 13 amino acids. Trimming removed 6 bases at V and 7 bases at J, with 13 bases between. The V gene's germline CDR1 is MNHEY and CDR2 SVGEGT. CDR3 sequence: CASSPGTMNEQFF. CDR3 DNA, as far as it was read: TGTGCCAGCAGCCCCGGGACAATGAATGAG.

On this clone itself: The read ends 3 residues before the CDR3 terminus; that terminus is restored from the germline J gene. V usage is TRBV11-2 and J usage is TRBJ1-6, with a tentative D call TRBD1 (6 bases). This CDR3 region has 14 residues. Trimming removed 5 bases from V and 9 bases from J, with 14 bases in between. Germline V gene sequence: CDR1 SGHAT, CDR2 FQNNGV. CDR3 sequence reads: CASSPPQGSSPLHF. Incomplete CDR3 DNA: TGTGCCAGCAGCCCTCCGCAGGGGAGTTCACCC.

A remark on this clone: With the read ending 3 residues before the CDR3 end, the germline J gene is used to fill in that end. This chain links TRBV14 with TRBJ2-7; no reliable D call. V gave up 1 base and J gave up 4 bases, with 2 bases separating them. Looked up from germline, CDR1 is SGHDN and CDR2 is FVKESK. This CDR3 spans 11 amino acids. Here the CDR3 reads CASSQVYEQYF. CDR3 DNA (partial): TGTGCCAGCAGCCAAGTATACGAG.

As regards this clone: The CDR3 end is not reached by the read, which stops 3 residues before it; the germline J gene fills it in. V and J are TRBV30 and TRBJ1-2; no reliable D call. This CDR3 region has 13 residues. Germline-derived CDR1 and CDR2 are GTSNPN and SVGIG (reference sequence). The CDR3 here is CAWSSSGRYDYTF. The CDR3 bases that were read are TGTGCCTGGAGCTCGAGCGGGAGGTACGAC. Using reference TRBV30 and TRBJ1-2 for the parts outside the CDR3, the full variable domain is SQTIHQWPATLVQPVGSPLSLECTVEGTSNPNLYWYRQAAGRGLQLLFYSVGIGQISSEVPQNLSASRPQDRQFILSSKKLLLSDSGFYLCAWSSSGRYDYTFGSGTRLTVV.

About this clone: Read coverage stops 3 residues before the CDR3 terminus; the germline J gene supplies the remainder. The sample has other DNA sequences that encode this CDR3 too. This sequence joins TRBV20-1 and TRBJ2-1; 9 bases are a match to TRBD2. Germline CDR1 is DFQATT and CDR2 is SNEGSKA (reference sequence). The CDR3 has 16 residues. The J segment lost 7 bases and the V segment lost 0 bases, leaving 10 bases of the junction unmatched. The part of the CDR3 DNA that was read is TGCAGTGCTAGAGATCTGGCGGGAGGGCCGGAAAATGAG. It translates to CSARDLAGGPENE. The full CDR3 protein is CSARDLAGGPENEQFF.

Comments on this clone: The read ends 3 residues early relative to the CDR3; the germline J gene fills the gap. V and J are TRBV6-2 or TRBV6-3 and TRBJ1-5; perhaps TRBD1 as D (6 bases). CDR3 length: 15 amino acids. Germline V CDR1 and CDR2: MNHEY, SVGEGT. Between the trimmed V and J ends, which lost 7 bases and 2 bases, there was a span of 15 bases. CDR3 bases read: TGTGCCAGCACCCTCGGGGGGGCTGGCAATCAGCCC. Translation: CASTLGGAGNQP. The whole CDR3 reads CASTLGGAGNQPQHF.

With respect to this clone: The read halts 3 residues ahead of the CDR3 end, with the missing end drawn from the germline J gene. This chain connects TRBV6-2 or TRBV6-3 to TRBJ1-5; D may be TRBD1 (6 bases). The CDR3 covers 16 residues. Germline CDR1 and CDR2: MNHEY and SVGEGT. Trimming took off 3 bases at V and 7 bases at J, with 19 bases between the two ends. The part of the CDR3 DNA that was read is TGTGCCAGCAGTTATAGTAGGGGGGGAGTTCGGCAGCCC. Its protein product is CASSYSRGGVRQP. The whole CDR3 protein is CASSYSRGGVRQPQHF.

Concerning this clone itself: The CDR3 end is not reached by the read, which stops 3 residues before it; the germline J gene fills it in. The chain carries TRBV5-1 and TRBJ2-3; TRBD1 agrees at 7 bases. This CDR3 contains 15 residues. In germline, CDR1 is SGHRS, CDR2 YFSETQ. CDR3 amino acids: CASSLDRDSQETQYF. The DNA read from the CDR3 is TGCGCCAGCAGCTTGGACCGGGACAGCCAAGAGACG.

Of note for this clone: The read ends 3 residues early relative to the CDR3; the germline J gene fills the gap. The chain uses TRBV5-1 and TRBJ1-4; 8 positions match TRBD1. The germline V gene has CDR1 SGHRS and CDR2 YFSETQ. The CDR3 totals 14 residues. Trimming cost V 6 bases and J 5 bases; bases outside gene matches: 6. Partial CDR3 DNA: TGCGCCAGCACTCCGGGACAGGAGAATGAAAAA. Residues: CASTPGQENEK. In full, the CDR3 reads CASTPGQENEKLFF.

Turning to this clone: The read finishes 3 residues shy of the CDR3 end, and the germline J gene is used to complete it. This sequence joins TRBV2 and TRBJ1-2; TRBD1 might be the D (6 bases). Trimming removed 7 bases from V and 2 bases from J, with 11 bases in between. The CDR3 consists of 13 residues. Per germline, CDR1 SNHLY and CDR2 FYNNEI. The CDR3 here is CASTNRVNYGYTF. The CDR3 bases that were read are TGTGCCAGCACTAACAGGGTGAACTATGGC.

On this clone: Sequencing ends 3 residues short of the CDR3 end; the germline J gene provides the rest. The sample holds other DNA sequences that translate to the same CDR3. The gene calls are TRBV5-1 and TRBJ2-1; D not resolved. Looked up from germline, CDR1 is SGHRS and CDR2 is YFSETQ. This CDR3 region has 15 residues. Trimming removed 5 bases from V and 8 bases from J, with 20 bases in between. The CDR3 here is CASSYRPGGQYEQFF. The sequenced CDR3 bases are TGCGCCAGCAGTTACCGACCCGGCGGTCAGTATGAG.

On this clone: From the germline J gene comes the end of the CDR3, since the read stops 3 residues before it. The chain uses TRBV19 and TRBJ2-3, with D uncertain. CDR1 LNHDA and CDR2 SQIVND come from the germline V gene (reference sequence). The CDR3 totals 13 residues. Trimming took off 3 bases at V and 6 bases at J, with 10 bases between the two ends. CDR3 DNA (partial): TGTGCCAGTAGTATGGAGCGAGAGGATACG. It yields the protein CASSMEREDT. The whole CDR3 sequence reads CASSMEREDTQYF.

For this clone: The observed sequence ends 3 residues before the CDR3 terminus, with the missing tail filled in from the germline J gene. The chain is built from TRBV30 and TRBJ2-2, with 7 nucleotides matching TRBD1. In germline, CDR1 is GTSNPN, CDR2 SVGIG (reference sequence). The CDR3 contains 14 residues. Here the CDR3 reads CAWSVGTADEKLFF. The sequenced part of the CDR3 DNA is TGTGCCTGGAGTGTCGGGACAGCCGATGAAAAG.

To note about this clone: The read is 3 residues too short to cover the CDR3 end, so that end is filled in from the germline J gene. In the same sample, other DNA sequences code for this CDR3. This sequence joins TRBV29-1 and TRBJ1-3, with unresolved D. The CDR3 spans 16 residues. Germline values: CDR1 SQVTM, CDR2 ANQGSEA. The V and J ends lost 3 bases and 0 bases respectively, with 15 bases between them. The DNA read from the CDR3 is TGCAGCGTTGAGGCAGGCCTCAAAAACTCTGGAAACACC. Translation gives CSVEAGLKNSGNT. The full CDR3 reads CSVEAGLKNSGNTIYF.

With respect to this clone: The CDR3 end lies 3 residues beyond the end of the read and is filled in from the germline J gene. The chain recombines TRBV20-1 with TRBJ1-1; 7 positions agree with TRBD1. The CDR3 consists of 13 residues. The ends lost 5 bases at V and 4 bases at J; junction bases unmatched: 7. Germline-derived CDR1 and CDR2 are DFQATT and SNEGSKA (reference sequence). Partial CDR3 DNA: TGCAGTGCTTCTTCAGGGGACAGCACTGAA. This codes for CSASSGDSTE. The whole CDR3 reads CSASSGDSTEAFF.

This clone is medium-sized by frequency. The DNA ends 3 residues before the CDR3 does, and the rest of the CDR3 is filled in from the germline J gene. The rearrangement uses TRBV5-6 and TRBJ1-4; the D is unclear. Germline V gene sequence: CDR1 SGHDT, CDR2 YYEEEE. The CDR3 contains 12 residues. V lost 4 bases, J lost 7 bases, and 8 bases lay in between. The sequenced CDR3 bases are TGTGCCAGCAGCGAGGGTAGTGAAAAA. It yields the protein CASSEGSEK. The whole CDR3 reads CASSEGSEKLFF.

A remark on this clone: The read comes to an end 3 residues before the CDR3 does, leaving the germline J gene to fill in the end. This chain connects TRBV13 to TRBJ1-2, with D tentatively TRBD1 (6 bases). Germline CDR1 is PRHDT and CDR2 is FYEKMQ (reference sequence). The CDR3 has 20 residues. Trimming took 5 bases from V and 0 from J, leaving 28 bases between them. The sequenced CDR3 bases are TGTGCCAGCAGCCACGGTCGGCATGCGGGGGCGAGTTTAGCTAACTATGGC. Its protein product is CASSHGRHAGASLANYG. The whole CDR3 sequence is CASSHGRHAGASLANYGYTF.

A remark on this clone: The missing CDR3 end, 3 residues past where the read stops, is filled in from the germline J gene. The V and J genes are TRBV19 and TRBJ1-2; TRBD1 aligns across 9 bases. J lost 2 bases, V lost 5 bases, and 9 bases had no gene match. The CDR3 is made up of 16 amino acids. Per germline, CDR1 LNHDA and CDR2 SQIVND (reference sequence). CDR3 in amino acids: CASSGVDRGGNYGYTF. CDR3 DNA, as far as it was read: TGTGCCAGTAGTGGAGTGGACAGGGGAGGAAACTATGGC.

Of note for this clone: The sequence runs out 3 residues before the end of the CDR3; the remainder is reconstructed from the germline J gene. V gene TRBV5-6 combines with J gene TRBJ2-7; TRBD1 aligns across 10 bases. The CDR3 is 14 amino acids. Germline CDR1 is SGHDT and CDR2 is YYEEEE. V lost 4 bases, J lost 4 bases, and 5 bases stayed unmatched. CDR3 DNA, as far as it was read: TGTGCCAGCAGCCCGCGACAGGGGGCTTACGAG. This translates into CASSPRQGAYE. The whole CDR3 sequence reads CASSPRQGAYEQYF.

Remarks on this clone: The read terminates 3 residues ahead of where the CDR3 ends, so the germline J gene completes it. The chain carries TRBV18 and TRBJ1-2; maybe TRBD1 (6 bases). Germline V gene data show CDR1 as KGHSH and CDR2 as LQKENI. CDR3 length: 14 residues. Incomplete CDR3 DNA: TGTGCCAGCTCACTCCGGACAGACTACAATGAC. The encoded protein is CASSLRTDYND. The entire CDR3 is CASSLRTDYNDYTF.

Concerning this clone: The CDR3 end falls 3 residues outside the read, so it is completed with the germline J gene. This sequence joins TRBV7-3 and TRBJ2-2, with D possibly being TRBD1 (5 bases). Trimming removed 5 bases from V and 4 bases from J, with 17 bases in between. Germline CDR1 is SGHTA and CDR2 is FQGTGA. This CDR3 region has 16 residues. CDR3 amino acids: CASSDLAAGSTGELFF. The sequenced part of the CDR3 DNA is TGTGCCAGCAGCGACCTGGCGGCAGGGTCCACCGGGGAG.

About this clone: Sequencing ends 3 residues short of the CDR3 end; the germline J gene provides the rest. V gene TRBV11-1 combines with J gene TRBJ2-5; D uncertain. CDR1 is SGHAT, CDR2 FQDESV, per germline (reference sequence). V was trimmed by 0 bases and J by 5 bases, leaving 7 bases between them. This CDR3 is 13 amino acids long. CDR3 sequence: CASSLAVSETQYF. CDR3 DNA (partial): TGTGCCAGCAGCTTAGCAGTAAGCGAGACC.